A single count supports the clone carrying this T cell receptor (beta chain). Its antigen is unidentified. Unique molecular identifiers tagged the TCR beta cDNA libraries. One entry per CDR3 protein results from TCRdb running MiXCR on the PCR reads. The data show 800,000 to 950,000 distinct CDR3 sequences, about 53% seen once. This record comes from a study of post-analysis software for immune sequencing data. Study-wide results and caveats: Samples sharing a preparation batch grouped tightly together when assessed by F measure.

Sequencing was performed on blood. This clonotype was sampled from a girl aged 10 to 17 with multiple sclerosis.

The CDR3 nucleotides are TGTGCCAGCAGGGATCGACAGGGTGACATTCAGTACTTC. Amino acids: CASRDRQGDIQYF. The chain joins TRBV6-5 to TRBJ2-4, with TRBD1 matching 7 bases. The V segment lost 6 bases and the J segment 8 bases; nucleotides outside the gene matches: 7. CDR3 size: 13 residues. Germline V gene data show CDR1 as MNHEY and CDR2 as SVGAGI.